Each of the 31 T cell receptor beta chains below was sequenced from the same sample in a study of human T cells and chemical hapten exposure. Each CDR3 protein is one row after TCRdb ran MiXCR on the RACE reads. The table lists approximately 88,000 distinct CDR3 sequences, roughly 13% of them singletons, with 4.5% to 6% in the top ten. As for time point: patch test 3, about 24 weeks after DPC sensitization. Treatment of the sample: therapeutic diphenylcyclopropenone sensitization with weekly scalp DPC. The starting material was whole blood, obtained in connection with sensitization to the hapten diphenylcyclopropenone (DPC). The receptors shown here come from a woman aged 50 to 60 with alopecia areata. Some clones in this sample may be carry-over from other donors' samples.

In its sample, this clonotype was seen a few times. The gene calls are TRBV2 and TRBJ2-3; TRBD2 agrees at 15 bases. Trimming at V came to 4 bases and at J to 4 bases, leaving 3 bases not matched to a gene. Germline V gene lookup returns CDR1 SNHLY and CDR2 FYNNEI. The CDR3 is 16 amino acids. The CDR3 nucleotides read TGTGCCAGCAGTGCCGGGACTAGCGGGAGGCCAGATACGCAGTATTTT. It yields the protein CASSAGTSGRPDTQYF.

V and J are TRBV12-2 and TRBJ1-6. TRBV12-2 is noted as a pseudogene. This CDR3 is 13 amino acids long. In nucleotides, the CDR3 is TGTGCAAGCCTCCGGACGGGTAATTCACCCCTCCACTTT. Translated, it gives CASLRTGNSPLHF.

CDR3 protein: CASSPWDGNQPQHF. The CDR3 coding sequence is TGTGCCAGCAGTCCATGGGACGGCAATCAGCCCCAGCATTTT. The genes are TRBV27 and TRBJ1-5, with a tentative D call TRBD1 (5 bases). The CDR3 extends over 14 amino acids. The V gene's germline CDR1 is MNHEY and CDR2 SMNVEV (reference sequence). V lost 5 bases and J lost 2, with 10 bases in between.

This clonotype appeared a few times. This rearrangement joins TRBV29-1 to TRBJ2-1, with 7 bases aligning to TRBD2. V shed 6 bases and J 9 bases; nucleotides not matched to a gene: 8. The CDR3 is 12 amino acids. CDR1 is SQVTM, CDR2 ANQGSEA, per germline. The CDR3 nucleotides read TGCAGCGTGGGAGGGGTATGGGGTGAGCAGTTCTTC. Translated, it gives CSVGGVWGEQFF.

This clonotype has at least ten counts. The chain carries TRBV20-1 and TRBJ2-3; 13 nucleotides match TRBD2. CDR1 and CDR2 from the germline V gene are DFQATT and SNEGSKA (reference sequence). This CDR3 region has 14 residues. V trimming: 6 bases; J trimming: 3 bases; junction bases outside the gene matches: 3. DNA for the CDR3: TGCAGTGCGGGGACTAGCGGGACAACAGATACGCAGTATTTT. Translated, it gives CSAGTSGTTDTQYF.

This clonotype came up many times. This chain uses TRBV5-1 with TRBJ2-4, with D perhaps assigned TRBD1 or TRBD2 (5 bases each). The germline V and J ends were trimmed by 4 bases and 8 bases, with 16 bases remaining between them. CDR1 and CDR2 (germline): SGHRS, YFSETQ. The CDR3 is 14 amino acids. Here the CDR3 reads CASSGRAGRDIQYF. The CDR3, as DNA: TGCGCCAGCAGCGGTAGGGCAGGGCGGGACATTCAGTACTTC.

The table lists this clonotype with many counts. The rearrangement links TRBV29-1 to TRBJ2-7; 7 bases map to TRBD1. This CDR3 has 14 residues. V shed 4 bases and J 4 bases; nucleotides not matched to a gene: 10. Germline loops: CDR1 SQVTM, CDR2 ANQGSEA. The CDR3 DNA follows: TGCAGCGTTGCGACAGGGCGGGTCCAATACGAGCAGTACTTC. Its protein product is CSVATGRVQYEQYF.

This clonotype was counted many times. This chain uses TRBV4-2 with TRBJ2-1, with 12 bases lining up with TRBD2. V gave up 8 bases and J gave up 3 bases; unmatched junction bases: 8. CDR1 and CDR2 from the germline V gene are LGHNA and YNFKEQ. The CDR3 totals 16 residues. The CDR3 spells CASGEGLAGLYNEQFF. Here the CDR3 DNA reads TGTGCCAGCGGCGAAGGACTAGCGGGACTCTACAATGAGCAGTTCTTC.

The CDR3 DNA is TGTGCCAGTAGTATTGCACTAGCGGGAAGGAAGACCCAGTACTTC. Translating gives CASSIALAGRKTQYF. The chain joins TRBV19 to TRBJ2-5; 10 bases are a match to TRBD2. The V gene end was trimmed by 3 bases and the J gene end by 6 bases; junction bases not matched to a gene: 7. The germline CDR1 and CDR2 sequences are LNHDA and SQIVND (reference sequence). The CDR3 runs 15 residues.

This rearrangement joins TRBV9 to TRBJ2-5; 7 bases align to TRBD2. With V trimmed by 4 bases and J by 2 bases, 5 bases remained unmatched. The CDR3 is 14 residues long. Germline V CDR1 and CDR2: SGDLS, YYNGEE. CDR3 protein: CASSHDGGQETQYF. CDR3 DNA: TGTGCCAGCAGCCACGACGGGGGGCAAGAGACCCAGTACTTC.

The chain is built from TRBV29-1 and TRBJ1-1, with a tentative D call TRBD1 (6 bases). This CDR3 is 15 amino acids long. Per germline, CDR1 SQVTM and CDR2 ANQGSEA. Trimming cost V 7 bases and J 2 bases, with 20 bases left between them. In nucleotides, the CDR3 is TGCAGCGCCTCAGGAGCCGGACAGCCCAACACTGAAGCTTTCTTT. This sequence encodes CSASGAGQPNTEAFF.

CDR3 protein: CASSLWEGINYGYTF. In DNA, the CDR3 is TGTGCCAGCAGCTTATGGGAGGGGATCAACTATGGCTACACCTTC. The rearrangement uses TRBV7-6 and TRBJ1-2; D is possibly TRBD1 (5 bases). Germline V gene data show CDR1 as SGHVS and CDR2 as FNYEAQ. V shed 2 bases and J shed 2 bases, with 12 bases lying between them. This CDR3 region has 15 residues.

This clonotype was recorded many times. CDR3 sequence (DNA): TGTGCCAGCAGCTCCCGGGACAGGCTCTACAATGAGCAGTTCTTC. Translation gives CASSSRDRLYNEQFF. The rearrangement links TRBV9 to TRBJ2-1, with 8 bases lining up with TRBD1. Germline CDR1 is SGDLS and CDR2 is YYNGEE. The CDR3 totals 15 residues. V shed 4 bases, J shed 3 bases, and the junction held 6 bases outside the gene matches.

This clonotype was detected ten times or more. One junction end disagrees with the germline gene, perhaps due to a read error. The rearrangement joins TRBV7-7 to TRBJ2-3, with 9 bases identical to TRBD2. The CDR3 loop spans 16 amino acids. The germline V gene encodes CDR1 SSHAT and CDR2 FNYEAQ (reference sequence). The chain's CDR3 is CASSLYSGRGTDTQYF. The DNA for the CDR3 is TGTGCTAGCAGCTTATATAGCGGGAGAGGGACAGATACGCAGTATTTT.

This clonotype was recorded at least ten times. V is TRBV29-1 and J is TRBJ1-1, with TRBD1 identical over 7 bases. The V and J ends lost 7 bases and 1 base, in that order; junction bases with no gene match: 3. Germline CDR1 SQVTM, CDR2 ANQGSEA. This CDR3 comprises 12 residues. CDR3 coding DNA: TGCAGCGGAGGGACAGCGAACACTGAAGCTTTCTTT. Encoded protein: CSGGTANTEAFF.

This clonotype was seen at least ten times. The genes are TRBV29-1 and TRBJ2-7, with TRBD2 matching over 7 bases. This CDR3 has 13 residues. CDR1 is SQVTM and CDR2 is ANQGSEA in the germline V gene. The V segment lost 4 bases and the J segment 3 bases; nucleotides outside the gene matches: 6. The CDR3: CSVAAGADYEQYF. The CDR3 region has the DNA TGCAGCGTTGCGGCGGGAGCGGACTACGAGCAGTACTTC.

In regard to this clonotype: Given a much more abundant clone one base away, this may be a read error. The rearrangement links TRBV7-2 to TRBJ2-3, with unresolved D. CDR1 SGHTA and CDR2 FQGNSA come from the germline V gene. The CDR3 runs 13 residues. The CDR3 region is CANSLPKGDTQYF. The CDR3 nucleotides are TGTGCCAACAGCCTTCCCAAGGGCGATACGCAGTATTTT.

This chain uses TRBV29-1 with TRBJ1-1; the D is unclear. The V gene lost 0 bases and the J gene lost 6 bases, with 11 bases spanning the gap. Germline-derived CDR1 and CDR2 are SQVTM and ANQGSEA. CDR3 length: 13 residues. The CDR3 protein is CSVEDPTSSEAFF. The CDR3 bases are TGCAGCGTTGAAGATCCGACATCCTCTGAAGCTTTCTTT.

The V call is TRBV29-1, the J call TRBJ2-5; TRBD2 agrees at 8 bases. Germline assignment: CDR1 SQVTM and CDR2 ANQGSEA. V was clipped by 3 bases and J by 5 bases; unmatched bases: 5. This CDR3 spans 13 amino acids. CDR3 nucleotide sequence: TGCAGCGTTGATTCCAGCGGGAGTGAGACCCAGTACTTC. It yields the protein CSVDSSGSETQYF. Full variable domain (remainder filled in from reference TRBV29-1 and TRBJ2-5): SAVISQKPSRDICQRGTSLTIQCQVDSQVTMMFWYRQQPGQSLTLIATANQGSEATYESGFVIDKFPISRPNLTFSTLTVSNMSPEDSSIYLCSVDSSGSETQYFGPGTRLLVL.

The rearrangement joins TRBV27 to TRBJ2-7; unclear D gene. This CDR3 region has 14 residues. Looked up from germline, CDR1 is MNHEY and CDR2 is SMNVEV (reference sequence). Trimming took off 8 bases at V and 0 bases at J, with 14 bases between the two ends. CDR3 in DNA: TGTGCCAGCTCCCCTTTCGCCCTCTCCTACGAGCAGTACTTC. Its translation: CASSPFALSYEQYF.

Many counts were recorded for this clonotype. The CDR3 region is CASSLSAGGNTIYF. The CDR3, as DNA: TGTGCCAGCAGCCTTAGCGCCGGCGGAAACACCATATATTTT. The rearrangement uses TRBV12-3 or TRBV12-4 and TRBJ1-3; no reliable D call. The CDR3 length is 14 residues. Trimming stripped 6 bases from V and 4 bases from J, with 13 bases between.

This clonotype was detected many times. The chain couples TRBV5-1 to TRBJ1-2, with 10 bases fitting TRBD1. V trimming: 4 bases; J trimming: 0 bases; junction bases outside the gene matches: 6. The CDR3 has 16 amino acids. Per the germline V gene, CDR1 is SGHRS and CDR2 is YFSETQ. The CDR3, as DNA: TGCGCCAGCAGCCCGGGACAGGGGAGGCCTAACTATGGCTACACCTTC. It encodes CASSPGQGRPNYGYTF.

This clonotype came up many times. This chain links TRBV11-2 with TRBJ1-2; D gene uncertain. Trimming cost V 5 bases and J 5 bases, with 15 bases left between them. The CDR3 is 14 residues long. Looked up from germline, CDR1 is SGHAT and CDR2 is FQNNGV. The DNA for the CDR3 is TGTGCCAGCAGCCCTTTCCAAGCGGGATATGGCTACACCTTC. Translating it yields CASSPFQAGYGYTF.

V usage is TRBV5-6 and J usage is TRBJ2-1, with D perhaps given as TRBD1 or TRBD2 (5 bases each). Germline CDR1 SGHDT, CDR2 YYEEEE. Trimming cost V 0 bases and J 6 bases, with 19 bases left between them. The CDR3 extends over 17 amino acids. CDR3 in amino acids: CASSLEAFGAHGNEQFF. The CDR3 bases are TGTGCCAGCAGCTTGGAAGCGTTCGGGGCCCACGGCAATGAGCAGTTCTTC.

There are a few counts of this clonotype. The V call is TRBV7-8, the J call TRBJ1-5, with D uncertain. V dropped 5 bases and J dropped 2 bases, with 13 bases sitting between them. CDR3 length: 15 residues. Germline lookup yields CDR1 SGHVS and CDR2 FQNEAQ. This CDR3 is CASSADGRGNQPQHF. The CDR3 nucleotides read TGTGCCAGCAGCGCGGACGGGAGGGGCAATCAGCCCCAGCATTTT.

Only a few counts were recorded for this clonotype. The chain couples TRBV15 to TRBJ2-1, with 12 bases fitting TRBD2. Trimming cost V 1 base and J 6 bases; bases outside gene matches: 7. The CDR3 length is 17 residues. The germline CDR1 and CDR2 sequences are LNHNV and YYDKDF (reference sequence). CDR3 in DNA: TGTGCCACCAGCAGAGGGATGACTAGCGGGGGCTTCAATGAGCAGTTCTTC. Its translation: CATSRGMTSGGFNEQFF.

This clonotype has a count of ten or more. The chain is built from TRBV29-1 and TRBJ2-7; the D call may be TRBD1 or TRBD2 (5 bases each). Germline V gives CDR1 SQVTM, CDR2 ANQGSEA. V lost 6 bases to trimming and J lost 7 bases, with 16 bases between them. The CDR3 extends over 12 amino acids. CDR3 in amino acids: CSVGTPGVEQYF. The CDR3 DNA reads as TGCAGCGTCGGGACCCCCGGGGTAGAGCAGTACTTC.

CDR3 nucleotide sequence: TGTGCCAGCAGTGAGGTCCGGGACAGTGGGGAGCTGTTTTTT. As protein: CASSEVRDSGELFF. The chain recombines TRBV6-1 with TRBJ2-2, with 7 bases lining up with TRBD1. Germline-derived CDR1 and CDR2 are MNHNS and SASEGT. J was trimmed by 8 bases and V by 3 bases; bases with no gene match: 6. This CDR3 has 14 residues.

The chain recombines TRBV7-3 with TRBJ1-3; possibly TRBD1 for D (6 bases). The CDR3 runs to 15 residues. CDR1 is SGHTA and CDR2 is FQGTGA in the germline V gene. Trimming stripped 5 bases from V and 0 bases from J, with 11 bases between. The CDR3 loop is CASSVDSHSGNTIYF. The CDR3 coding sequence is TGTGCCAGCAGCGTGGACAGTCACTCTGGAAACACCATATATTTT.

This clonotype was detected ten times or more. This sequence joins TRBV4-1 and TRBJ2-7, with 9 bases fitting TRBD1. The V gene end was trimmed by 4 bases and the J gene end by 3 bases; junction bases not matched to a gene: 10. This CDR3 spans 16 amino acids. Per germline, CDR1 MGHRA and CDR2 YSYEKL. CDR3 sequence reads: CASSPNPGQGFYEQYF. The DNA for the CDR3 is TGCGCCAGCAGCCCCAATCCGGGACAGGGATTCTACGAGCAGTACTTC.

In its sample, this clonotype was seen a few times. The chain carries TRBV30 and TRBJ2-7; D uncertain. The V and J ends lost 0 bases and 0 bases respectively, with 9 bases between them. The CDR3 runs to 14 residues. Germline CDR1 and CDR2: GTSNPN and SVGIG (reference sequence). CDR3 region: CAWSVGASSYEQYF. The CDR3 coding sequence is TGTGCCTGGAGTGTAGGCGCGAGCTCCTACGAGCAGTACTTC.